These T cell receptor beta chains were read from a single sample in a study of Siglec-9 on CD8 T cells in melanoma. Sequencing used immunoSEQ multiplex PCR; TCRdb keeps in-frame clones, though not all of them. The sample has roughly 35,000 clones; more than 65% are singletons. Sample: Siglec-9- CD8+ T cells sorted from blood. These receptors were collected from a human donor in good health. Both conserved end residues are part of each CDR3. D genes are given only for firm matches. Rows may omit the clone size; those that give it use once, few, many or a size class.

.	TRBJ2-7	.	TRBV4-1	TGCGCCAGCAGCCTTACGCCAGCGTGGGAGGACTACGAGCAGTACTTC	CASSLTPAWEDYEQYF
TRBD1	TRBJ1-1	few	TRBV11-2	TGTGCCAGCAGCCCCAGGGACAGGAACACTGAAGCTTTCTTT	CASSPRDRNTEAFF
TRBD2	TRBJ2-7	.	TRBV10-2	TGCGCCAGCATTAGCGGGAGCCCTTCTCACGAGCAGTACTTC	CASISGSPSHEQYF
.	TRBJ2-7	.	TRBV29-1	TGCAGCGTTGAAGTGGACCTCGAGCAGTACTTC	CSVEVDLEQYF
.	TRBJ2-3	once	TRBV27	TGTGCCAGCAGGGGAAGGTGGCTCCTGCCAGCAGATACGCAGTATTTT	CASRGRWLLPADTQYF
TRBD1	TRBJ2-5	.	TRBV7-3	TGTGCCAGCAGCCCAGGGGGCGGCCAGAGGGGGACCCAGTACTTC	CASSPGGGQRGTQYF
.	TRBJ1-2	.	TRBV2	TGTGCCAGCAGTGAAGATCCAGGGTCGGGCGGCTACACCTTC	CASSEDPGSGGYTF
TRBD2	TRBJ2-3	.	TRBV5-1	TGCGCCAGCAGCTTAGGGGCGGGAGGATCAACAGATACGCAGTATTTT	CASSLGAGGSTDTQYF
.	TRBJ2-7	.	TRBV27	TGTGCCAGCAGTTCCAACCGGGACACCTACGAGCAGTACTTC	CASSSNRDTYEQYF
.	TRBJ1-1	.	TRBV20-1	TGCAGTGCTAGAGTCGACACTGAAGCTTTCTTT	CSARVDTEAFF
.	TRBJ1-1	.	TRBV5-1	TGCGCCAGCAGCTTGGGGGGTGAAGCTTTCTTT	CASSLGGEAFF
.	TRBJ1-1	.	TRBV5-6	TGTGCCAGCAGCTTGACCACTGCGACTGAAGCTTTCTTT	CASSLTTATEAFF
.	TRBJ2-3	once	TRBV27	TGTGCCAGCAGTCCTACGGCAGCCTTCACAGATACGCAGTATTTT	CASSPTAAFTDTQYF
TRBD2	TRBJ2-7	.	TRBV19	TGTGCCAGTAGCTATAGCGGGTCCTTCTCCTACGAGCAGTACTTC	CASSYSGSFSYEQYF
.	TRBJ1-6	.	TRBV7-9	TGTGCCAGCAGCTTACTCAGCGCAGGGGAAACACCCCTCCACTTT	CASSLLSAGETPLHF
.	TRBJ1-2	few	TRBV19	TGTGCCAGTAGTGGAGGGAGTCTTCACTATGGCTACACCTTC	CASSGGSLHYGYTF
.	TRBJ2-7	.	TRBV28	TGTGCCAGCAGTCCCGGGACTTGGGCCTACGAGCAGTACTTC	CASSPGTWAYEQYF
TRBD2	TRBJ2-7	.	TRBV9	TGTGCCAGCAGCCCCCCGGGGAGCGGGGCCGCCTTGGAGCAGTACTTC	CASSPPGSGAALEQYF
.	TRBJ2-7	.	TRBV2	TGTGCCAGCAGTGAGGGGGTCGGCGAGACCTACGAGCAGTACTTC	CASSEGVGETYEQYF
.	TRBJ2-7	.	TRBV9	TGTGCCAGCAGCATCGGGACTTTCTCCTACGAGCAGTACTTC	CASSIGTFSYEQYF
.	TRBJ2-1	.	TRBV7-9	TGTGCCAGCAGCCTGAGAGGAGATGAGCAGTTCTTC	CASSLRGDEQFF
TRBD2	TRBJ2-1	.	TRBV5-1	TGCGCCAGCAGCTTGGAGGGGACTAGCTCCTACAATGAGCAGTTCTTC	CASSLEGTSSYNEQFF
.	TRBJ2-1	.	TRBV10-3	TGTGCCATCAGTGAGTCGGTTCGGGAGCGCAATGAGCAGTTCTTC	CAISESVRERNEQFF
.	TRBJ1-3	few	TRBV30	TGTGCCTGGAGGGAGGGACCGGGACAATTGTCTGGAAACACCATATATTTT	CAWREGPGQLSGNTIYF
.	TRBJ2-1	.	TRBV7-9	TGTGCCAGCAGCTTAGGTGAGGTACATGAGCAGTTCTTC	CASSLGEVHEQFF
.	TRBJ1-1	.	TRBV6-6	TGTGCCAGCAGTATGGGAGCAAACACAGAAAACACTGAAGCTTTCTTT	CASSMGANTENTEAFF
.	TRBJ1-5	.	TRBV4-2	TGTGCCAGCAGCCAGTTCCAGAGTAGGAGCAATCAGCCCCAGCATTTT	CASSQFQSRSNQPQHF
.	TRBJ2-7	.	TRBV4-2	TGTGCCAGCAGCCAAGCCTACGAGCAGTACTTC	CASSQAYEQYF
TRBD1	TRBJ2-7	.	TRBV5-1	TGCGCCAGCAGCTTGAGGGACAGCTCCTACGAGCAGTACTTC	CASSLRDSSYEQYF
TRBD1	TRBJ2-7	.	TRBV30	TGTGCCTGGAGTCTATGGGACAGCTACGAGCAGTACTTC	CAWSLWDSYEQYF
.	TRBJ1-1	.	TRBV28	TGTGCCAGCAGAGAAACAGGGTGGGGCACTGAAGCTTTCTTT	CASRETGWGTEAFF
TRBD2	TRBJ2-1	.	TRBV5-1	TGCGCCAGCAGCTTGGGTTACGAGGGGACTAACAATGAGCAGTTCTTC	CASSLGYEGTNNEQFF
.	TRBJ1-3	.	TRBV9	TGTGCCAGCAGCGGGCAGGGGCGCTCTGGAAACACCATATATTTT	CASSGQGRSGNTIYF
.	TRBJ1-5	.	TRBV4-1	TGCGCCAGCAGCCAAGATTACGCGGGCCTTAATCAGCCCCAGCATTTT	CASSQDYAGLNQPQHF
.	TRBJ1-2	.	TRBV6-1	TGTGCCAGCAGCCCTAAGAGAGACAGGTCCCGCTTC	CASSPKRDRSRF
.	TRBJ1-1	.	TRBV6-1	TGTGCCAGCAGTGAAGCGCTTCCGGCTGAAGCTTTCTTT	CASSEALPAEAFF
.	TRBJ2-7	.	TRBV7-9	TGTGCCAGCAGCCCACCGGGGGTCACGCCCTACGAGCAGTACTTC	CASSPPGVTPYEQYF
TRBD2	TRBJ2-2	.	TRBV5-1	TGCGCCAGCAGCTTGGAGACTAGCGGTACCGGGGAGCTGTTTTTT	CASSLETSGTGELFF
.	TRBJ1-5	.	TRBV9	TGTGCCAGCAGCGTAGGAGGGTATGGCAATCAGCCCCAGCATTTT	CASSVGGYGNQPQHF
.	TRBJ1-1	.	TRBV28	TGTGCCAGCAGTTTAGGGGGAAACACTGAAGCTTTCTTT	CASSLGGNTEAFF
.	TRBJ1-1	few	TRBV4-1	TGCGCCAGCAGCCATCAGGACAGGAACACTGAAGCTTTCTTT	CASSHQDRNTEAFF
.	TRBJ1-5	.	TRBV21-1	TGTGCCAGCAGTCCAAAGCGGGTAAATGCGGGCAATCAGCCCCAGCATTTT	CASSPKRVNAGNQPQHF
.	TRBJ2-1	.	TRBV29-1	TGCAGCGTTGATGTCCATGAGCAGTTCTTC	CSVDVHEQFF
.	TRBJ2-1	.	TRBV6-4	TGTGCCAGCAGTGCGACATTACAGGTCGATGAGCAGTTCTTC	CASSATLQVDEQFF
.	TRBJ2-4	once	TRBV28	TGTGCCAGCAGTTTATTTGTGGAGTCGGTAGACAAAAACATTCAGTACTTC	CASSLFVESVDKNIQYF
TRBD1	TRBJ1-4	.	TRBV5-6	TGTGCCAGCAGCTTGGGGCCCGGGACAGGGGGTGAAAAACTGTTTTTT	CASSLGPGTGGEKLFF
TRBD1	TRBJ2-3	.	TRBV6-1	TGTGCCAGCAGTGTAACAGGGGGCGGTGGAGATACGCAGTATTTT	CASSVTGGGGDTQYF
.	TRBJ2-7	.	TRBV7-6	TGTGCCAGCAGCTTAGCGCACCGGGGAAGCGAGCAGTACTTC	CASSLAHRGSEQYF
.	TRBJ1-1	.	TRBV29-1	TGCAGCGTTACGGGGGGAGAAGAGAACACTGAAGCTTTCTTT	CSVTGGEENTEAFF
.	TRBJ2-1	.	TRBV7-8	TGTGCCAGCAGCTTCCTTGAATATAATGAGCAGTTCTTC	CASSFLEYNEQFF
.	TRBJ1-1	once	TRBV6-5	TGTGCCAGCAGTCAGGGGTTTAACACTGAAGCTTTCTTT	CASSQGFNTEAFF
.	TRBJ2-2	.	TRBV7-3	TGTGCCAGCAGCTACTGGGCCGGGGAGCTGTTTTTT	CASSYWAGELFF
TRBD1	TRBJ1-1	.	TRBV19	TGTGCCAGTAGTATTCTACCGGGACAGGGGGCGCGCCACACTGAAGCTTTCTTT	CASSILPGQGARHTEAFF
TRBD2	TRBJ2-1	.	TRBV7-6	TGTGCCAGCAGCTTAGAAGCGGGAGTCCTTCGGGACAATGAGCAGTTCTTC	CASSLEAGVLRDNEQFF
TRBD1	TRBJ1-2	.	TRBV9	TGTGCCAGCAGCGTAGAGGGGGCGTTAGCTAACTATGGCTACACCTTC	CASSVEGALANYGYTF
.	TRBJ2-5	.	TRBV15	TGTGCCACCAGCCCCCACAGGGTGCGAATGGAGACCCAGTACTTC	CATSPHRVRMETQYF
.	TRBJ2-2	.	TRBV6-5	TGTGCCAGCAGTTACTCGCTCACCGGGGAGCTGTTTTTT	CASSYSLTGELFF
.	TRBJ1-1	.	TRBV11-2	TGTGCCAGCACCACACGGGATGGGACCACTGAAGCTTTCTTT	CASTTRDGTTEAFF
.	TRBJ1-4	once	TRBV27	TGTGCCAGCAGTGGCACCTGGGGGGAAAAACTGTTTTTT	CASSGTWGEKLFF
.	TRBJ1-1	.	TRBV6-5	TGTGCCAGCAGTTACTCGTTTACAGGGCACTTCGAAGCTTTCTTT	CASSYSFTGHFEAFF